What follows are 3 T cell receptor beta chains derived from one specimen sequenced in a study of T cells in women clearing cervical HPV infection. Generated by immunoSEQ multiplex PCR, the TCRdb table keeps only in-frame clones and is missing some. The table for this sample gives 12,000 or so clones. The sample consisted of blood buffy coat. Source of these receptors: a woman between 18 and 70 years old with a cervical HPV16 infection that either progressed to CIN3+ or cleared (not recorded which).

The CDR3 DNA, read in part, is TGTGCCTGGGGGACAGGGTCAGATACG. This codes for CAWGTGSDT. The full CDR3 protein reads CAWGTGSDTQYF. The V call is TRBV30, the J call TRBJ2-3; 9 bases map to TRBD1. The read terminates 3 residues ahead of where the CDR3 ends, so the germline J gene completes it. The CDR3 is made up of 12 amino acids. Germline loops: CDR1 GTSNPN, CDR2 SVGIG (reference sequence). The J segment lost 4 bases and the V segment lost 5 bases, leaving 1 base of the junction unmatched.

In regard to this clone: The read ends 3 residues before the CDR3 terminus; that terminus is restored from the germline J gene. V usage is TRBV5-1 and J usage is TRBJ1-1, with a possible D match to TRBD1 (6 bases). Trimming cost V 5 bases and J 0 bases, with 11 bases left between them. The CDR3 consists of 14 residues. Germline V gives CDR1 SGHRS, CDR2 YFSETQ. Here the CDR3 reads CASRAGAMNTEAFF. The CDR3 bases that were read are TGCGCCAGCAGGGCAGGGGCCATGAACACTGAA.

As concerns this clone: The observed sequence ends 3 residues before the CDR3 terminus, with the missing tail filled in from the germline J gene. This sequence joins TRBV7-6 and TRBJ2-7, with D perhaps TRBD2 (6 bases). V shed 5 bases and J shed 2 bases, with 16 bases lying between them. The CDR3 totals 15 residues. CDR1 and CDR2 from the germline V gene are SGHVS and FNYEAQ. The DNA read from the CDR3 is TGTGCCAGCAGCCCAAAGAGGGGAGGCACCTACGAG. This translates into CASSPKRGGTYE. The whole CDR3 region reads CASSPKRGGTYEQYF.